These 23 T cell receptor beta chains were sequenced from one sample in a study of blood T cell repertoires in COVID-19. Libraries were prepared by immunoSEQ multiplex PCR; TCRdb keeps only in-frame clonotypes and omits some of them. The sample carries 300,000 to 350,000 clones, roughly 88% recorded once. Sequenced: PBMCs or T cells enriched from blood (not recorded which). The source of these receptors is a man younger than 40 who had recovered from COVID-19.

This chain uses TRBV6-5 with TRBJ1-3; no reliable D call. Germline V gives CDR1 MNHEY, CDR2 SVGAGI. This CDR3 is built from 16 residues. Trimming cost V 0 bases and J 0 bases, with 9 bases left between them. CDR3 region: CASSYSEFSSGNTIYF. In DNA form, the CDR3 reads TGTGCCAGCAGTTACTCCGAGTTTAGCTCTGGAAACACCATATATTTT.

V gene TRBV25-1 combines with J gene TRBJ1-1, with D tentatively TRBD1 (6 bases). The CDR3 loop spans 13 amino acids. CDR1 is MGHDK and CDR2 is SYGVNS in the germline V gene. The V end lost 6 bases, the J end lost 5 bases, and 13 bases lay between the germline ends. The CDR3 DNA sequence: TGTGCCAGCAGATCCACAGGGAAGACTGAAGCTTTCTTT. Translating gives CASRSTGKTEAFF.

The chain recombines TRBV3-1 (or the pseudogene TRBV3-2) with TRBJ2-4; TRBD2 matches 8 bases. Per germline, CDR1 LGHDT and CDR2 YNNKEL (reference sequence). The CDR3 has 17 residues. V gave up 1 base and J gave up 2 bases; unmatched junction bases: 7. The CDR3 here is CASSQANGGAPKNIQYF. DNA for the CDR3: TGTGCCAGCAGCCAAGCTAACGGGGGGGCCCCCAAAAACATTCAGTACTTC.

In its sample, this clone was seen a few times. V gene TRBV7-9 combines with J gene TRBJ2-3, with 11 nucleotides matching TRBD2. J was trimmed by 2 bases and V by 5 bases; bases with no gene match: 6. Germline CDR1 SEHNR, CDR2 FQNEAQ (reference sequence). This CDR3 comprises 16 residues. The CDR3 protein is CASSTGLAVHTDTQYF. CDR3 DNA: TGTGCCAGCAGCACGGGACTAGCGGTTCACACAGATACGCAGTATTTT.

This clone was picked up one time. V gene TRBV18 combines with J gene TRBJ2-1; tentatively, D is TRBD2 (6 bases). Trimming took 8 bases from V and 3 from J, leaving 17 bases between them. Germline V gene lookup returns CDR1 KGHSH and CDR2 LQKENI. The CDR3 length is 15 residues. This CDR3 is CASRLLTGDYNEQFF. The CDR3 DNA reads TGTGCCAGCCGGTTACTTACGGGGGACTACAATGAGCAGTTCTTC.

The V and J genes are TRBV10-3 and TRBJ1-3; D ambiguous. This CDR3 is built from 15 residues. The V end lost 7 bases, the J end lost 0 bases, and 13 bases lay between the germline ends. Germline CDR1 ENHRY, CDR2 SYGVKD. CDR3 coding DNA: TGTGCCATCAAAGAGGACTATGTCTCTGGAAACACCATATATTTT. Amino acids: CAIKEDYVSGNTIYF.

This clone was seen at least ten times. The chain recombines TRBV10-1 with TRBJ1-6; 7 bases match TRBD1. The J segment lost 0 bases and the V segment lost 6 bases, leaving 14 bases of the junction unmatched. CDR3 length equals 19 residues. CDR1 is WNHNN, CDR2 SYGVQD, per germline (reference sequence). The CDR3 DNA reads TGCGCCAGCAGCAGAGGACAGGTAATTATCTACTCCTATAATTCACCCCTCCACTTT. Amino acids: CASSRGQVIIYSYNSPLHF.

This chain joins TRBV3-1 (or the pseudogene TRBV3-2) and TRBJ1-6; tentatively, D is TRBD1 (5 bases). This CDR3 is 17 amino acids long. Germline values: CDR1 LGHDT, CDR2 YNNKEL (reference sequence). Trimming stripped 4 bases from V and 5 bases from J, with 18 bases between. The CDR3 DNA reads as TGTGCCAGCAGCCGGGGCGGTAGGGTTCAAGATAATTCACCCCTCCACTTT. Translated, it gives CASSRGGRVQDNSPLHF.

This clone showed up just once. The V gene is TRBV24-1, the J gene TRBJ1-5, with 8 bases fitting TRBD1. Per the germline V gene, CDR1 is KGHDR and CDR2 is SFDVKD. V dropped 9 bases and J dropped 6; count of bases not matched to a gene: 33. The CDR3 is 22 residues long. This CDR3 reads CATPWAAVEGQAVSVRVQPQHF. For the CDR3, the DNA is TGTGCCACCCCCTGGGCAGCCGTAGAGGGACAGGCAGTATCCGTCAGGGTTCAGCCCCAGCATTTT.

V gene TRBV30 combines with J gene TRBJ1-1; D possibly corresponds to TRBD1 (6 bases). The CDR3 is 13 amino acids. In germline, CDR1 is GTSNPN, CDR2 SVGIG (reference sequence). Trimming removed 3 bases at V and 1 base at J, with 9 bases between. As DNA, the CDR3 is TGTGCCTGGAGCCACAGGGAGAACACTGAAGCTTTCTTT. Its protein product is CAWSHRENTEAFF.

The rearrangement uses TRBV12-3 or TRBV12-4 and TRBJ2-1; D possibly corresponds to TRBD1 (5 bases). Trimming pared 7 bases from V and 6 bases from J, leaving 13 bases between. CDR3 size: 13 residues. CDR3 loop: CASTKTVFNEQFF. DNA of the CDR3: TGTGCCAGCACCAAGACAGTTTTCAATGAGCAGTTCTTC.

This sequence joins TRBV14 and TRBJ1-1; D is perhaps TRBD1 (6 bases). The CDR3 spans 14 residues. Germline CDR1 reads SGHDN; CDR2 reads FVKESK. Trimming stripped 3 bases from V and 1 base from J, with 9 bases between. As DNA, the CDR3 is TGTGCCAGCAGCCACGCAGGGGCGAACACTGAAGCTTTCTTT. It yields the protein CASSHAGANTEAFF.

The V gene is TRBV6-5, the J gene TRBJ2-5; TRBD1 might be the D (5 bases). Trimming left V 5 bases short and J 1 base short, with 8 bases between. From germline, CDR1 is MNHEY and CDR2 SVGAGI. The CDR3 loop spans 13 amino acids. CDR3 coding DNA: TGTGCCAGCAGTAAGACAGTCCAAGAGACCCAGTACTTC. Translation: CASSKTVQETQYF.

This rearrangement joins TRBV5-4 to TRBJ1-2, with 12 bases aligning to TRBD1. CDR3 length equals 17 residues. Germline V gene data show CDR1 as SGHNT and CDR2 as YYREEE (reference sequence). The V segment lost 4 bases and the J segment 2 bases; nucleotides outside the gene matches: 9. CDR3 protein: CASSGGDRGLVNYGYTF. DNA for the CDR3: TGTGCCAGCAGCGGAGGGGACAGGGGGCTGGTGAACTATGGCTACACCTTC.

The chain is built from TRBV19 and TRBJ2-3, with 12 bases fitting TRBD1. The germline V gene encodes CDR1 LNHDA and CDR2 SQIVND (reference sequence). V was clipped by 5 bases and J by 7 bases; unmatched bases: 10. There are 16 residues in the CDR3. The DNA of the CDR3 is TGTGCCAGTAGTGCCGCCGGGACAGGGGGCATAAATACGCAGTATTTT. It encodes CASSAAGTGGINTQYF.

The rearrangement uses TRBV5-1 and TRBJ2-1, with 10 bases fitting TRBD1. V trimming: 3 bases; J trimming: 8 bases; junction bases outside the gene matches: 2. The CDR3 is made up of 13 amino acids. From germline, CDR1 is SGHRS and CDR2 YFSETQ. DNA of the CDR3: TGCGCCAGCAGCTGGGACAGGGGCTATGAGCAGTTCTTC. This codes for CASSWDRGYEQFF.

This chain joins TRBV30 and TRBJ1-6, with unresolved D. The CDR3 is made up of 15 amino acids. Germline values: CDR1 GTSNPN, CDR2 SVGIG (reference sequence). Trimming removed 3 bases from V and 0 bases from J, with 9 bases in between. The DNA for the CDR3 is TGTGCCTGGAGGAATACGAGCTCCTATAATTCACCCCTCCACTTT. It encodes CAWRNTSSYNSPLHF.

In DNA form, the CDR3 reads TGTGCCAGCAGCTTAGGCGGACAGGCCTATGAAGCTTTCTTT. Translated: CASSLGGQAYEAFF. The chain joins TRBV11-2 to TRBJ1-1; 7 bases align to TRBD1. CDR1 is SGHAT, CDR2 FQNNGV, per germline. CDR3 size: 14 residues. Trimming took 1 base from V and 7 from J; bases not matched to a gene: 6.

V is TRBV6-5 and J is TRBJ2-7; D gene ambiguous. CDR3 size: 13 residues. V lost 0 bases and J lost 6, with 9 bases in between. Germline values: CDR1 MNHEY, CDR2 SVGAGI. This CDR3 is CASSYSRSSEQYF. DNA of the CDR3: TGTGCCAGCAGTTACTCGAGAAGTTCCGAGCAGTACTTC.

In this sample, this clone turned up a few times. This sequence joins TRBV12-3 or TRBV12-4 and TRBJ2-7; D is possibly TRBD1 (6 bases). The CDR3 is 13 amino acids. The V gene lost 3 bases and the J gene lost 3 bases, with 9 bases spanning the gap. The chain's CDR3 is CASSLGAGYEQYF. The CDR3 DNA is TGTGCCAGCAGTTTGGGGGCGGGCTACGAGCAGTACTTC.

The rearrangement joins TRBV2 to TRBJ1-2, with TRBD1 matching over 9 bases. Germline lookup yields CDR1 SNHLY and CDR2 FYNNEI. The CDR3 runs to 18 residues. V gave up 8 bases and J gave up 5 bases; unmatched junction bases: 21. CDR3: CASGTPGQGLIPTYGYTF. The CDR3 coding sequence is TGTGCCAGCGGAACCCCGGGACAGGGTCTTATCCCCACGTATGGCTACACCTTC.

This chain joins TRBV11-2 and TRBJ2-3; possible D gene TRBD2, 5 bases. Between the trimmed V and J ends, which lost 5 bases and 3 bases, there was a span of 21 bases. The CDR3 consists of 17 residues. Germline values: CDR1 SGHAT, CDR2 FQNNGV. The CDR3 protein is CASSPYEGTRMTDTQYF. In DNA, the CDR3 is TGTGCCAGCAGCCCATACGAGGGAACCCGGATGACAGATACGCAGTATTTT.

The genes are TRBV18 and TRBJ1-3, with a tentative D call TRBD1 (6 bases). The CDR3 is 16 residues long. Germline V gives CDR1 KGHSH, CDR2 LQKENI. The V and J ends lost 2 bases and 0 bases respectively, with 11 bases between them. The DNA for the CDR3 is TGTGCCAGCTCACCAAGACAGGAGAGCTCTGGAAACACCATATATTTT. It specifies CASSPRQESSGNTIYF.